These 21 T cell receptor beta chains originate from one sample sequenced in a study of blood T cell repertoires in COVID-19. The method was immunoSEQ multiplex PCR; TCRdb's version includes in-frame clones alone and lacks a portion of them. Among roughly 380,000 clones listed, roughly 80% were seen once. Sequenced input: peripheral blood. Receptors were obtained from a human donor with acute or convalescent COVID-19. The donor label of this sample is uncertain.

The chain joins TRBV5-5 to TRBJ2-7; TRBD1 matches 10 bases. J lost 3 bases, V lost 4 bases, and 16 bases had no gene match. This CDR3 region has 18 residues. The germline V gene has CDR1 SGHKS and CDR2 YYEKEE (reference sequence). The CDR3 sequence: CASSRGQGQLVRRYEQYF. DNA of the CDR3: TGTGCCAGCAGCAGGGGACAGGGGCAATTAGTAAGACGCTACGAGCAGTACTTC.

The rearrangement links TRBV5-1 to TRBJ1-2; the D gene is possibly TRBD1 (6 bases). The V gene's germline CDR1 is SGHRS and CDR2 YFSETQ. The CDR3 has 14 amino acids. Between the trimmed V and J ends, which lost 2 bases and 4 bases, there was a span of 12 bases. The CDR3 reads CASSLLQGSYGYTF. The CDR3 DNA reads as TGCGCCAGCAGCTTATTACAGGGTTCCTATGGCTACACCTTC. Full variable domain (remainder filled in from reference TRBV5-1 and TRBJ1-2): KAGVTQTPRYLIKTRGQQVTLSCSPISGHRSVSWYQQTPGQGLQFLFEYFSETQRNKGNFPGRFSGRQFSNSRSEMNVSTLELGDSALYLCASSLLQGSYGYTFGSGTRLTVV.

The genes are TRBV18 and TRBJ2-2; tentatively, D is TRBD1 (6 bases). Germline-derived CDR1 and CDR2 are KGHSH and LQKENI. This CDR3 spans 15 amino acids. Trimming took 6 bases from V and 1 from J, leaving 12 bases between them. CDR3 bases: TGTGCCAGCTCTCAAGGGACACAGAACACCGGGGAGCTGTTTTTT. Its protein product is CASSQGTQNTGELFF.

The table lists this clone with a few counts. The V call is TRBV18, the J call TRBJ1-2; D ambiguous. Germline V CDR1 and CDR2: KGHSH, LQKENI. The CDR3 has 11 residues. The V end lost 5 bases, the J end lost 4 bases, and 5 bases lay between the germline ends. The CDR3 DNA reads as TGTGCCAGCTCAAGCTCCTATGGCTACACCTTC. As protein: CASSSSYGYTF.

The chain carries TRBV7-8 and TRBJ1-5; D gene ambiguous. Trimming shortened V by 5 bases and J by 0 bases, and 11 bases separated the two germline ends. The CDR3 totals 15 residues. From germline, CDR1 is SGHVS and CDR2 FQNEAQ. CDR3 DNA: TGTGCCAGCAGCGTACTCACGTATAGCAATCAGCCCCAGCATTTT. This sequence encodes CASSVLTYSNQPQHF.

The V call is TRBV13, the J call TRBJ2-2; tentatively, D is TRBD2 (5 bases). Germline CDR1 reads PRHDT; CDR2 reads FYEKMQ (reference sequence). V was pared by 3 bases and J by 5 bases, with 7 bases between. The CDR3 extends over 13 amino acids. The CDR3 bases are TGTGCCAGCAGCTTGAGGGAAACCGGGGAGCTGTTTTTT. Protein product: CASSLRETGELFF.

A word on this clone: At one boundary the junction diverges from the germline segment, which might be a read error. The gene calls are TRBV5-6 and TRBJ2-2, with D perhaps TRBD1 (6 bases). The CDR3 runs 14 residues. Germline lookup yields CDR1 SGHDT and CDR2 YYEEEE. CDR3: CASSFQQGNRGAVF. DNA for the CDR3: TGTGCCAGCAGCTTTCAACAGGGCAATCGGGGAGCTGTTTTT. Full variable domain (rest looked up from reference TRBV5-6 and TRBJ2-2): DAGVTQSPTHLIKTRGQQVTLRCSPKSGHDTVSWYQQALGQGPQFIFQYYEEEERQRGNFPDRFSGHQFPNYSSELNVNALLLGDSALYLCASSFQQGNRGAVFGEGSRLTVL.

This sequence joins TRBV27 and TRBJ2-1; TRBD2 matches 10 bases. V trimming: 4 bases; J trimming: 10 bases; junction bases outside the gene matches: 10. CDR1 is MNHEY and CDR2 is SMNVEV in the germline V gene (reference sequence). The CDR3 is 15 residues long. CDR3 protein: CASSSRLAGVAEQFF. CDR3 in DNA: TGTGCCAGCAGTTCCCGACTAGCGGGCGTCGCGGAGCAGTTCTTC.

J is TRBJ1-2 and V is TRBV2, with a possible D match to TRBD1 (6 bases). The length of the CDR3 is 13 residues. CDR1 SNHLY and CDR2 FYNNEI come from the germline V gene. Trimming removed 9 bases at V and 2 bases at J, with 13 bases between. CDR3 DNA: TGTGCCAGAGCAGGGGTGGGGAACTATGGCTACACCTTC. Its protein is CARAGVGNYGYTF. The full variable domain, in which reference TRBV2 and TRBJ1-2 provide the parts outside the CDR3, is EPEVTQTPSHQVTQMGQEVILRCVPISNHLYFYWYRQILGQKVEFLVSFYNNEISEKSEIFDDQFSVERPDGSNFTLKIRSTKLEDSAMYFCARAGVGNYGYTFGSGTRLTVV.

This clone has a count of ten or more. CDR3 residues: CASSLDRTSENTDTQYF. CDR3 nucleotides: TGTGCCAGCAGCCTAGATAGGACTAGCGAAAACACAGATACGCAGTATTTT. This sequence joins TRBV4-2 and TRBJ2-3; 9 bases are a match to TRBD2. J was trimmed by 2 bases and V by 4 bases; bases with no gene match: 10. The length of the CDR3 is 17 residues. Germline values: CDR1 LGHNA, CDR2 YNFKEQ.

This clone has a handful of counts. V gene TRBV19 combines with J gene TRBJ1-5; D perhaps matches TRBD1 (6 bases). This CDR3 is 15 amino acids long. Germline V lookup: CDR1 LNHDA, CDR2 SQIVND (reference sequence). V dropped 3 bases and J dropped 5 bases, with 14 bases sitting between them. The CDR3 here is CASSIGPGAYQPQHF. DNA for the CDR3: TGTGCCAGTAGTATTGGCCCAGGGGCCTATCAGCCCCAGCATTTT.

The rearrangement uses TRBV13 and TRBJ2-3; D possibly corresponds to TRBD1 (5 bases). The ends were cut back, 1 base at V and 5 bases at J, with 16 bases in the middle. Germline-derived CDR1 and CDR2 are PRHDT and FYEKMQ (reference sequence). This CDR3 comprises 16 residues. The CDR3 bases are TGTGCCAGCAGCTTAGCTGGGGCAGGGCTTATAGATACGCAGTATTTT. Translated, it gives CASSLAGAGLIDTQYF.

This clone was seen only a few times. V and J are TRBV15 and TRBJ1-5, with a tentative D call TRBD1 (5 bases). V dropped 5 bases and J dropped 6 bases, with 14 bases sitting between them. Germline V gene lookup returns CDR1 LNHNV and CDR2 YYDKDF (reference sequence). This CDR3 is 14 amino acids long. In DNA form, the CDR3 reads TGTGCCACCAGCGGGGGGGACCGTGGTCAGCCCCAGCATTTT. This translates into CATSGGDRGQPQHF.

The rearrangement joins TRBV5-4 to TRBJ2-1, with 8 bases lining up with TRBD1. V was pared by 4 bases and J by 3 bases, with 6 bases of the junction left unmatched. This CDR3 region has 15 residues. The germline gives CDR1 SGHNT, CDR2 YYREEE (reference sequence). The CDR3 sequence is CASSPDRAVYNEQFF. CDR3 DNA: TGTGCCAGCAGCCCGGACAGGGCCGTCTACAATGAGCAGTTCTTC.

The chain is built from TRBV29-1 and TRBJ2-7, with 8 bases fitting TRBD2. The germline V gene encodes CDR1 SQVTM and CDR2 ANQGSEA. The CDR3 is 14 amino acids. V was pared by 3 bases and J by 0 bases, with 4 bases of the junction left unmatched. The CDR3 here is CSVEASGFSYEQYF. In DNA form, the CDR3 reads TGCAGCGTTGAGGCTAGCGGGTTCTCCTACGAGCAGTACTTC.

This chain connects TRBV28 to TRBJ1-5, with D unresolved. V dropped 6 bases and J dropped 5 bases, with 8 bases sitting between them. This CDR3 spans 12 amino acids. CDR1 MDHEN and CDR2 SYDVKM come from the germline V gene. The CDR3 protein is CASSSTYQPQHF. The CDR3 nucleotides read TGTGCCAGCAGCTCCACTTATCAGCCCCAGCATTTT.

The V and J genes are TRBV6-6 and TRBJ1-1; 8 bases map to TRBD1. V lost 5 bases, J lost 8 bases, and 4 bases stayed unmatched. The CDR3 covers 12 residues. Germline V gene sequence: CDR1 MNHNY, CDR2 SVGAGI (reference sequence). The CDR3 region has the DNA TGTGCCAGCAGTACCAGGGGGCGAGAAGCTTTCTTT. Its translation is CASSTRGREAFF.

The chain combines TRBV5-1 with TRBJ2-1; 10 bases line up with TRBD1. Per the germline V gene, CDR1 is SGHRS and CDR2 is YFSETQ. Trimming at V came to 4 bases and at J to 4 bases, leaving 2 bases not matched to a gene. The CDR3 runs 14 residues. The CDR3 DNA reads as TGCGCCAGCAGCCCGGGACAGGGGTACAATGAGCAGTTCTTC. Translation: CASSPGQGYNEQFF.

The J gene is TRBJ1-1, the V gene TRBV2; 12 bases line up with TRBD1. V shed 4 bases and J 5 bases; nucleotides not matched to a gene: 5. The CDR3 totals 15 residues. CDR1 SNHLY and CDR2 FYNNEI come from the germline V gene. Here the CDR3 DNA reads TGTGCCAGCAGTGCCGGGACAGGGGGCTTGACTGAAGCTTTCTTT. It codes for CASSAGTGGLTEAFF.

In its sample, this clone was seen a few times. The rearrangement uses TRBV4-1 and TRBJ2-2; D is possibly TRBD1 (5 bases). The germline V gene encodes CDR1 MGHRA and CDR2 YSYEKL. This CDR3 contains 16 residues. V was shortened by 2 bases and J by 0 bases, with 10 bases between the two germline ends. In DNA, the CDR3 is TGCGCCAGCAGCCAAATACAGGAGTCGAACACCGGGGAGCTGTTTTTT. It encodes CASSQIQESNTGELFF.

The genes are TRBV7-9 and TRBJ2-7; D is uncertain. CDR1 is SEHNR and CDR2 is FQNEAQ in the germline V gene (reference sequence). V lost 5 bases to trimming and J lost 3 bases, with 11 bases between them. The CDR3 loop spans 13 amino acids. The CDR3 region has the DNA TGTGCCAGCAGCCTTGGCCAAGACTACGAGCAGTACTTC. Translated: CASSLGQDYEQYF.